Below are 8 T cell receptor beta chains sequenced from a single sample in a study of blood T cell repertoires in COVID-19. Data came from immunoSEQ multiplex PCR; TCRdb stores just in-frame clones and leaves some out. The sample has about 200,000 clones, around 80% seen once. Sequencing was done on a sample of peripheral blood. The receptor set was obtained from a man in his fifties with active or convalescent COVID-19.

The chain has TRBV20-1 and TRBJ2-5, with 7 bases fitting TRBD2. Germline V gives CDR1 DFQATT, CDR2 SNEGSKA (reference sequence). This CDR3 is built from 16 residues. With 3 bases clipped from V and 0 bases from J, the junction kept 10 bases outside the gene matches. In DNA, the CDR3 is TGCAGTGCTAGTCCCCTACTAGCGCCCCACCAAGAGACCCAGTACTTC. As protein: CSASPLLAPHQETQYF.

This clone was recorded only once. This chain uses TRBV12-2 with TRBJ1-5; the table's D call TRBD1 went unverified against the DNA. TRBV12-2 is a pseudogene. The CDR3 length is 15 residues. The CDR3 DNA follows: TGTGCAAGTCGCTTAGCGACAGGGGGACGTCAGCCCCAGCATTTT. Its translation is CASRLATGGRQPQHF.

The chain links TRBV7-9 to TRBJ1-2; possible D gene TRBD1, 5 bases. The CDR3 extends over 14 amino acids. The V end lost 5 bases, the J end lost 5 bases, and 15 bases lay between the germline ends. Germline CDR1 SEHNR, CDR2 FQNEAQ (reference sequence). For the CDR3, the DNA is TGTGCCAGCAGCCCGACAGTTTCCAATTATGGCTACACCTTC. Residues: CASSPTVSNYGYTF. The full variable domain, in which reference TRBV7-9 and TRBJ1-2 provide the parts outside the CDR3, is DTGVSQNPRHKITKRGQNVTFRCDPISEHNRLYWYRQTLGQGPEFLTYFQNEAQLEKSRLLSDRFSAERPKGSFSTLEIQRTEQGDSAMYLCASSPTVSNYGYTFGSGTRLTVV.

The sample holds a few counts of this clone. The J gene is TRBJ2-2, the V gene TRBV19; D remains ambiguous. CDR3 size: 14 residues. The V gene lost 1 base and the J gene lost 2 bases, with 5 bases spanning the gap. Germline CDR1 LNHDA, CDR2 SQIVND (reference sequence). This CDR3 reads CASSIGGNTGELFF. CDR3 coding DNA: TGTGCCAGTAGTATAGGCGGCAACACCGGGGAGCTGTTTTTT.

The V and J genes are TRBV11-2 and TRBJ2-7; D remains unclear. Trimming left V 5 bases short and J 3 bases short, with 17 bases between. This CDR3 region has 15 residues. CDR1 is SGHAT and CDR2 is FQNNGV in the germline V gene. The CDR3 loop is CASSRAGEKIYEQYF. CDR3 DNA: TGTGCCAGCAGCAGAGCTGGAGAAAAAATCTACGAGCAGTACTTC.

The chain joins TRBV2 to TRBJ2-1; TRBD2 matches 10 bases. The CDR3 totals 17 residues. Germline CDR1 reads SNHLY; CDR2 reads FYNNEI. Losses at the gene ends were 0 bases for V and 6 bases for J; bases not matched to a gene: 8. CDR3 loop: CASSEATSGVKLNEQFF. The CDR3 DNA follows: TGTGCCAGCAGTGAAGCTACTAGCGGGGTGAAACTCAATGAGCAGTTCTTC.

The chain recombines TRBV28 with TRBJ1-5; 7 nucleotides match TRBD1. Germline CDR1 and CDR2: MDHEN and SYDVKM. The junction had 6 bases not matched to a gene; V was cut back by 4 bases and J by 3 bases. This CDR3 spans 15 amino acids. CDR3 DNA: TGTGCCAGCAGTTCTTCCGGGACAGTCAATCAGCCCCAGCATTTT. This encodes CASSSSGTVNQPQHF. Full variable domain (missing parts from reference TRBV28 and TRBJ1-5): DVKVTQSSRYLVKRTGEKVFLECVQDMDHENMFWYRQDPGLGLRLIYFSYDVKMKEKGDIPEGYSVSREKKERFSLILESASTNQTSMYLCASSSSGTVNQPQHFGDGTRLSIL.

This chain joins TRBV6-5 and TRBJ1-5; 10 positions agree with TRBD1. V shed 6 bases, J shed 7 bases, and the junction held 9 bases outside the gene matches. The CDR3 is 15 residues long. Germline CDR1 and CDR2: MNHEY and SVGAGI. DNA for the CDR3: TGTGCCAGCAGCCGCGACAGGGGGCGCGGACAGCCCCAGCATTTT. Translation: CASSRDRGRGQPQHF.